This TCR beta chain was identified in a study of CD8+CD57+ T cells in acquired aplastic anemia. Broader study findings: Between the patient and control groups, CD8+ Simpson's diversity did not differ significantly. There were some 30 CD8+ CDR3 sequences that occurred in both patients and controls.

CDR3 and TCR beta VDJ profiling relied on a genomic DNA template. MiXCR, applied by TCRdb to the reads, yields one record per CDR3 protein. The sample holds approximately 150,000 distinct CDR3 sequences, about two thirds seen once. The patients chosen for sequencing had shown expansion of CD8+CD57+ cells (detected by flow cytometry). All participating patients were living with severe acquired aplastic anemia. Among the patients, none had received any therapy at the time of blood sampling. This clonotype was recorded a few times. What it binds is not known. Germline loops: CDR1 SQVTM, CDR2 ANQGSEA. V was shortened by 6 bases and J by 0 bases, with 9 bases between the two germline ends. The CDR3 covers 14 residues.

This chain uses TRBV29-1 with TRBJ2-6, with D perhaps TRBD1 (6 bases). The receptor was isolated from a human donor with aplastic anemia. Sequencing was done on a sample of sorted CD4+, CD8+, or CD8+CD57+ T cells (not recorded which) from PBMCs. The CDR3 DNA reads as TGCAGCGTGGGGGACATCTCTGGGGCCAACGTCCTGACTTTC. Protein product: CSVGDISGANVLTF.